Listed here are 31 T cell receptor beta chains from one sample, sequenced in a study of T-cell reconstitution after alpha-beta-depleted transplantation in children. TCRbeta library preparation incorporated unique molecular identifiers. TCRdb reprocessed the PCR reads with MiXCR, giving one entry per CDR3 protein. The sample contains 550,000 to 800,000 distinct CDR3 sequences, around 13% of which appear only once. Material: PBMCs, obtained before TCRalphabeta/CD19-depleted stem cell transplant. The receptors stem from a girl aged 2 to 9 with congenital amegakaryocytic thrombocytopenia, due to receive a stem cell transplant.

In this sample, this clonotype turned up many times. The rearrangement links TRBV7-2 to TRBJ2-1, with 11 positions matching TRBD2. The length of the CDR3 is 15 residues. Trimming removed 6 bases from V and 9 bases from J; junction bases left unmatched: 10. Germline V gene data show CDR1 as SGHTA and CDR2 as FQGNSA. CDR3 sequence reads: CASRFTSGSSGEQFF. As DNA, the CDR3 is TGTGCCAGCAGGTTTACTAGCGGGAGTTCGGGTGAGCAGTTCTTC.

This clonotype was observed many times. This rearrangement joins TRBV20-1 to TRBJ1-2, with D perhaps TRBD1 (6 bases). Germline assignment: CDR1 DFQATT and CDR2 SNEGSKA (reference sequence). Trimming took off 2 bases at V and 3 bases at J, with 13 bases between the two ends. This CDR3 is 14 amino acids long. CDR3 sequence: CSARTDSVHYGYTF. Written as DNA, the CDR3 is TGCAGTGCTAGAACGGACAGCGTTCACTATGGCTACACCTTC.

Only a few counts were recorded for this clonotype. This chain connects TRBV4-1 to TRBJ2-4, with 11 bases fitting TRBD2. Germline loops: CDR1 MGHRA, CDR2 YSYEKL. The V and J ends lost 0 bases and 7 bases, in that order; junction bases with no gene match: 5. CDR3 size: 16 residues. The CDR3 DNA is TGCGCCAGCAGCCAAGAGTTTATAGCGGGAGGGAACATTCAGTACTTC. It yields the protein CASSQEFIAGGNIQYF.

This clonotype was seen ten or more times. The CDR3 loop is CATSRVDHTDTQYF. The CDR3 nucleotides are TGTGCCACCAGCAGAGTGGACCACACAGATACGCAGTATTTT. The rearrangement uses TRBV15 and TRBJ2-3, with unresolved D. The CDR3 runs 14 residues. The V end lost 1 base, the J end lost 2 bases, and 7 bases lay between the germline ends. Germline CDR1 is LNHNV and CDR2 is YYDKDF (reference sequence).

This clonotype was observed many times. The chain employs TRBV12-3 or TRBV12-4 and TRBJ1-2, with D possibly matching TRBD1 (5 bases). Trimming stripped 11 bases from V and 6 bases from J, with 19 bases between. The length of the CDR3 is 13 residues. This chain's CDR3 is CASWWGFGDGYTF. CDR3 nucleotide sequence: TGTGCCTCCTGGTGGGGGTTCGGGGATGGCTACACCTTC.

This clonotype appeared many times. J is TRBJ1-2 and V is TRBV20-1; D unresolved. The V gene's germline CDR1 is DFQATT and CDR2 SNEGSKA (reference sequence). Trimming removed 3 bases from V and 4 bases from J, with 12 bases in between. This CDR3 is 13 amino acids long. The CDR3 bases are TGCAGTGCTAGTAGCACCGCTGGCTATGGCTACACCTTC. Protein sequence: CSASSTAGYGYTF.

This clonotype was picked up many times. The rearrangement links TRBV18 to TRBJ2-1; no reliable D call. Trimming removed 3 bases from V and 7 bases from J, with 13 bases in between. The CDR3 spans 14 residues. Germline assignment: CDR1 KGHSH and CDR2 LQKENI. This CDR3 reads CASSPADGVNEQFF. CDR3 sequence (DNA): TGTGCCAGCTCACCCGCAGATGGGGTAAATGAGCAGTTCTTC.

As regards this clonotype: This may be a read error: a much more frequent sequence differs by one nucleotide. The CDR3 is CASSQRSLLQSYHEQFF. The CDR3 DNA follows: TGTGCCAGCAGCCAAAGGTCACTACTGCAGTCCTACCATGAGCAGTTCTTC. The chain uses TRBV3-1 and TRBJ2-1; D call uncertain. Looked up from germline, CDR1 is LGHDT and CDR2 is YNNKEL (reference sequence). The CDR3 extends over 17 amino acids.

This clonotype occurred many times. DNA for the CDR3: TGTGCCAGCGGCAAAAACTACGAGCAGTACTTC. Translating gives CASGKNYEQYF. The chain recombines TRBV12-3 or TRBV12-4 with TRBJ2-7; no firm D call. Deletions cut 8 bases from V and 3 bases from J, with 8 bases between. This CDR3 has 11 residues.

This clonotype was recorded a few times. The rearrangement joins TRBV14 to TRBJ1-1, with D unresolved. Germline lookup yields CDR1 SGHDN and CDR2 FVKESK. The CDR3 is 16 amino acids. V lost 0 bases and J 4 bases, leaving 15 bases between the germline ends. DNA of the CDR3: TGTGCCAGCAGCCAAGATCAATTCGGGGTGGTCACTGAAGCTTTCTTT. Its protein product is CASSQDQFGVVTEAFF.

This clonotype was detected many times. V usage is TRBV11-2 and J usage is TRBJ2-5, with 8 bases fitting TRBD1. The germline CDR1 and CDR2 sequences are SGHAT and FQNNGV. CDR3 length: 16 residues. The V and J ends lost 4 bases and 5 bases, in that order; junction bases with no gene match: 12. The CDR3 region is CASSYDGTGPGETQYF. CDR3 sequence (DNA): TGTGCCAGCAGCTACGACGGGACAGGACCAGGGGAGACCCAGTACTTC.

A few counts support this clonotype. This chain connects TRBV11-3 to TRBJ1-5; D possibly corresponds to TRBD1 (5 bases). There are 18 residues in the CDR3. Germline CDR1 reads SGHNT; CDR2 reads YENEEA. The V end lost 1 base, the J end lost 6 bases, and 22 bases lay between the germline ends. CDR3 DNA: TGTGCCAGCAGCTTAGTTGGGGGAGCTTCTTTGATGAGTCAGCCCCAGCATTTT. This gives the protein CASSLVGGASLMSQPQHF. Full variable domain (missing parts from reference TRBV11-3 and TRBJ1-5): EAGVVQSPRYKIIEKKQPVAFWCNPISGHNTLYWYLQNLGQGPELLIRYENEEAVDDSQLPKDRFSAERLKGVDSTLKIQPAELGDSAVYLCASSLVGGASLMSQPQHFGDGTRLSIL.

This clonotype was counted many times. This rearrangement joins TRBV20-1 to TRBJ1-4; D remains ambiguous. The CDR3 extends over 13 amino acids. V was shortened by 6 bases and J by 4 bases, with 12 bases between the two germline ends. Germline loops: CDR1 DFQATT, CDR2 SNEGSKA (reference sequence). The CDR3 sequence: CSASWRLNEKLFF. The CDR3, as DNA: TGCAGTGCCAGTTGGCGGCTTAATGAAAAACTGTTTTTT.

There are a few counts of this clonotype. This chain links TRBV20-1 with TRBJ2-2; a weak D match, TRBD1 (5 bases). The CDR3 contains 14 residues. CDR1 and CDR2 from the germline V gene are DFQATT and SNEGSKA (reference sequence). Trimming shortened V by 3 bases and J by 4 bases, and 12 bases separated the two germline ends. The CDR3 DNA reads TGCAGTGCTAGTCCCAGGGTTGGCACCGGGGAGCTGTTTTTT. This encodes CSASPRVGTGELFF.

This chain connects TRBV3-1 to TRBJ1-5; D is perhaps TRBD1 (6 bases). The CDR3 extends over 16 amino acids. The ends were cut back, 1 base at V and 7 bases at J, with 17 bases in the middle. Germline CDR1 LGHDT, CDR2 YNNKEL (reference sequence). In DNA form, the CDR3 reads TGTGCCAGCAGCCAAGCATCCATGGGGGCCCGACAGCCCCAGCATTTT. Protein sequence: CASSQASMGARQPQHF.

This sequence joins TRBV15 and TRBJ2-3, with TRBD2 matching 10 bases. The CDR3 is made up of 18 amino acids. Trimming took 2 bases from V and 4 from J; bases not matched to a gene: 12. Per the germline V gene, CDR1 is LNHNV and CDR2 is YYDKDF (reference sequence). The CDR3 here is CATSRSSFSGRLPDTQYF. CDR3 sequence (DNA): TGTGCCACCAGCAGATCGAGTTTTAGCGGGAGGTTGCCAGATACGCAGTATTTT.

This sequence joins TRBV19 and TRBJ2-2; the match to TRBD2 covers 12 bases. The length of the CDR3 is 15 residues. V was clipped by 6 bases and J by 6 bases; unmatched bases: 5. Looked up from germline, CDR1 is LNHDA and CDR2 is SQIVND (reference sequence). CDR3 loop: CASSTTSGRSGELFF. CDR3 nucleotides: TGTGCCAGTAGCACGACTAGCGGGAGATCCGGGGAGCTGTTTTTT.

The sample holds many counts of this clonotype. The chain recombines TRBV5-1 with TRBJ2-5; D is uncertain. The CDR3 is 13 amino acids. Germline V gene sequence: CDR1 SGHRS, CDR2 YFSETQ. V shed 3 bases and J shed 5 bases, with 11 bases lying between them. The CDR3 DNA is TGCGCCAGCAGCTCCCACAATGGCGAGACCCAGTACTTC. Translating gives CASSSHNGETQYF.

V gene TRBV10-2 combines with J gene TRBJ2-7, with D possibly being TRBD1 (6 bases). The V gene lost 3 bases and the J gene lost 3 bases, with 9 bases spanning the gap. Germline lookup yields CDR1 WSHSY and CDR2 SAAADI. This CDR3 is built from 13 residues. The CDR3 nucleotides read TGCGCCAGCAGTGACGGGACAAACTACGAGCAGTACTTC. This codes for CASSDGTNYEQYF.

This clonotype was seen a few times. The junction shows a germline mismatch at one end, possibly a read error. The rearrangement joins TRBV3-1 to TRBJ2-7, with a tentative D call TRBD2 (6 bases). There are 17 residues in the CDR3. Germline V gives CDR1 LGHDT, CDR2 YNNKEL (reference sequence). CDR3 DNA: TGTGCCTGCAGCCAAGGTCGATTCGGGGAGGTCCACTACGAGCAGTACTTC. Translating gives CACSQGRFGEVHYEQYF.

Many counts were recorded for this clonotype. CDR3 region: CASSDHNYEQYF. The CDR3 coding sequence is TGTGCCAGCAGCGATCACAACTACGAGCAGTACTTC. J is TRBJ2-7 and V is TRBV7-9; D is unresolved. Trimming shortened V by 5 bases and J by 3 bases, and 8 bases separated the two germline ends. The CDR3 consists of 12 residues. Germline CDR1 reads SEHNR; CDR2 reads FQNEAQ (reference sequence). Together with reference TRBV7-9 and TRBJ2-7, the CDR3 gives the full variable domain: DTGVSQNPRHKITKRGQNVTFRCDPISEHNRLYWYRQTLGQGPEFLTYFQNEAQLEKSRLLSDRFSAERPKGSFSTLEIQRTEQGDSAMYLCASSDHNYEQYFGPGTRLTVT.

The J gene is TRBJ2-1, the V gene TRBV2; perhaps TRBD2 as D (5 bases). This CDR3 contains 15 residues. Trimming took 6 bases from V and 2 from J, leaving 14 bases between them. CDR1 SNHLY and CDR2 FYNNEI come from the germline V gene. As DNA, the CDR3 is TGTGCCAGCAGCGAGACAAGGACTCCCTACAATGAGCAGTTCTTC. Its protein product is CASSETRTPYNEQFF.

CDR3 protein: CATSGYPRPGELFF. The CDR3, as DNA: TGTGCCACCAGCGGATACCCTCGTCCCGGGGAGCTGTTTTTT. The chain uses TRBV15 and TRBJ2-2; D ambiguous. V was cut by 5 bases and J by 6 bases, with 13 bases left in between. The length of the CDR3 is 14 residues. In germline, CDR1 is LNHNV, CDR2 YYDKDF (reference sequence).

The chain joins TRBV20-1 to TRBJ2-5, with D tentatively TRBD1 (5 bases). Germline V gives CDR1 DFQATT, CDR2 SNEGSKA (reference sequence). The CDR3 has 12 residues. V shed 0 bases and J shed 3 bases, with 5 bases lying between them. The CDR3 DNA reads as TGCAGTGCTAGAGAAGGGGAAGAGACCCAGTACTTC. Its protein is CSAREGEETQYF.

This rearrangement joins TRBV20-1 to TRBJ2-3, with D unresolved. V was pared by 4 bases and J by 5 bases, with 13 bases between. Per the germline V gene, CDR1 is DFQATT and CDR2 is SNEGSKA (reference sequence). CDR3 length: 13 amino acids. The CDR3 protein is CSANQVWGDTQYF. The DNA for the CDR3 is TGCAGTGCTAATCAGGTGTGGGGAGATACGCAGTATTTT.

This clonotype was picked up many times. The genes are TRBV27 and TRBJ1-1; D gene uncertain. Trimming removed 4 bases from V and 4 bases from J, with 10 bases in between. The CDR3 covers 13 residues. CDR1 and CDR2 (germline): MNHEY, SMNVEV (reference sequence). The CDR3 loop is CASSYGFSTEAFF. CDR3 DNA: TGTGCCAGCAGTTACGGGTTCTCCACTGAAGCTTTCTTT.

This clonotype was seen repeatedly, ten times or more. The chain is built from TRBV20-1 and TRBJ2-1; 10 bases map to TRBD2. V shed 5 bases and J 6 bases; nucleotides not matched to a gene: 16. The CDR3 is 17 residues long. CDR1 and CDR2 (germline): DFQATT, SNEGSKA (reference sequence). CDR3 loop: CSARSSSGRVISNEQFF. CDR3 DNA sequence: TGCAGTGCTCGTAGCTCCAGCGGGAGGGTTATTAGCAATGAGCAGTTCTTC.

The table lists this clonotype with many counts. The chain is built from TRBV20-1 and TRBJ2-4; tentatively, D is TRBD2 (5 bases). The V gene lost 3 bases and the J gene lost 0 bases, with 9 bases spanning the gap. The CDR3 contains 14 residues. Germline loops: CDR1 DFQATT, CDR2 SNEGSKA (reference sequence). CDR3 loop: CSASRAGAKNIQYF. DNA for the CDR3: TGCAGTGCTAGCCGTGCGGGAGCCAAAAACATTCAGTACTTC.

This clonotype showed up many times. V is TRBV12-3 or TRBV12-4 and J is TRBJ2-3; TRBD1 matches at 8 bases. The CDR3 runs 16 residues. Germline trimming cut 7 bases from V and 0 bases from J; bases unmatched to any gene: 9. In DNA, the CDR3 is TGTGCCAGCACCGGGACAGGTGAATTAAGCACAGATACGCAGTATTTT. Its translation is CASTGTGELSTDTQYF.

V is TRBV28 and J is TRBJ2-7, with D perhaps TRBD2 (7 bases). Germline CDR1 MDHEN, CDR2 SYDVKM. This CDR3 is 16 amino acids long. V was trimmed by 1 base and J by 3 bases, leaving 16 bases between them. CDR3 coding DNA: TGTGCCAGCAGTTTATTGATAGGGGGGGCCAACTACGAGCAGTACTTC. This sequence encodes CASSLLIGGANYEQYF. Complete variable domain (other parts from reference TRBV28 and TRBJ2-7): DVKVTQSSRYLVKRTGEKVFLECVQDMDHENMFWYRQDPGLGLRLIYFSYDVKMKEKGDIPEGYSVSREKKERFSLILESASTNQTSMYLCASSLLIGGANYEQYFGPGTRLTVT.

This clonotype occurred many times. V gene TRBV10-3 combines with J gene TRBJ2-2, with 11 bases fitting TRBD2. The CDR3 totals 17 residues. Germline V lookup: CDR1 ENHRY, CDR2 SYGVKD. V lost 6 bases, J lost 3 bases, and 9 bases stayed unmatched. The CDR3 DNA reads TGTGCCATCAGCCCGACTAGCGGGATGGGTTACACCGGGGAGCTGTTTTTT. Its protein is CAISPTSGMGYTGELFF.